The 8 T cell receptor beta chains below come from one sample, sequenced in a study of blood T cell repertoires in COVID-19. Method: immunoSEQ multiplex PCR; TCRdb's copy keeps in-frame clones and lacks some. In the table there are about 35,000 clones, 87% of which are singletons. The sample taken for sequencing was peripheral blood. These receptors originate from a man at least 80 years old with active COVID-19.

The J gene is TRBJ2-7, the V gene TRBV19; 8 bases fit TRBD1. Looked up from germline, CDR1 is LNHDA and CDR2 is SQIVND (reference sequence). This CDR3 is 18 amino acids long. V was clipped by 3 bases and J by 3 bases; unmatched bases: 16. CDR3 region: CASSIGGRTGTGRYEQYF. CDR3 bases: TGTGCCAGTAGTATTGGGGGACGAACCGGGACAGGTCGCTACGAGCAGTACTTC.

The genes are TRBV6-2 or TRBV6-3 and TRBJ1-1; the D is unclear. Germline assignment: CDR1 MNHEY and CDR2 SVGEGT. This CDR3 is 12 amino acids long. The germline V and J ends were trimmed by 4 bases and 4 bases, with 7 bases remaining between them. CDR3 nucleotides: TGTGCCAGCAGTTCCCGGGGCACTGAAGCTTTCTTT. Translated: CASSSRGTEAFF.

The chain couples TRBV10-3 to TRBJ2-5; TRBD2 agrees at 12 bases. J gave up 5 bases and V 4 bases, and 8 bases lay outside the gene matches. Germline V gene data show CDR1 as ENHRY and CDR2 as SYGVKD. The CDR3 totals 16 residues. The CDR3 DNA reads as TGTGCCATCAGTGTCGCTAGCGGGAGGGACGGGGAGACCCAGTACTTC. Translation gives CAISVASGRDGETQYF.

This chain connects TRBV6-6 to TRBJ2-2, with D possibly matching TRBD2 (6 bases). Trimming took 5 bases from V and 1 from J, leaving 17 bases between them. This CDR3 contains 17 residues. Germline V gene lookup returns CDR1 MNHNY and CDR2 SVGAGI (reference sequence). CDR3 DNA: TGTGCCAGCAGTCCCCGTTGGGGGGTCGGGAACACCGGGGAGCTGTTTTTT. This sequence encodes CASSPRWGVGNTGELFF.

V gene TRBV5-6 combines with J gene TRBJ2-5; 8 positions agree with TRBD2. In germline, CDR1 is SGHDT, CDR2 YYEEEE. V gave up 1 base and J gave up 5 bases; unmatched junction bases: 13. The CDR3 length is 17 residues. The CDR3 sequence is CASSLRTSGRYGETQYF. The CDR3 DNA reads TGTGCCAGCAGCTTGCGTACTAGCGGCAGGTATGGGGAGACCCAGTACTTC.

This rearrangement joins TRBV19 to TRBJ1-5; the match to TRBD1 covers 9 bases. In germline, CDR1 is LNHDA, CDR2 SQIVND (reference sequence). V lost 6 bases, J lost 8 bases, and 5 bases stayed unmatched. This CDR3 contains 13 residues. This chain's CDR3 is CASSDGQGKPQHF. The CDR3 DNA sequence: TGTGCCAGTAGCGATGGACAGGGGAAGCCCCAGCATTTT.

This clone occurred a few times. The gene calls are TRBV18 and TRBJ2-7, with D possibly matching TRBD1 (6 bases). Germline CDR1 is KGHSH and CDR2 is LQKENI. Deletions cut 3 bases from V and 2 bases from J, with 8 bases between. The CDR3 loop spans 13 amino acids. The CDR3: CASSPGQTYEQYF. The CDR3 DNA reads TGTGCCAGCTCACCCGGACAGACCTACGAGCAGTACTTC.

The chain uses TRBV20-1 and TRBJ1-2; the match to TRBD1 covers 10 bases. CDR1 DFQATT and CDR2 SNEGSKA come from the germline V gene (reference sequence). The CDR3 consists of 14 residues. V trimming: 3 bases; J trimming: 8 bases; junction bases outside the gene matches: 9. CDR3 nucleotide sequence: TGCAGTGCTAGTGCCGACAGGGGGCATGGCGGCTACACCTTC. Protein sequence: CSASADRGHGGYTF.